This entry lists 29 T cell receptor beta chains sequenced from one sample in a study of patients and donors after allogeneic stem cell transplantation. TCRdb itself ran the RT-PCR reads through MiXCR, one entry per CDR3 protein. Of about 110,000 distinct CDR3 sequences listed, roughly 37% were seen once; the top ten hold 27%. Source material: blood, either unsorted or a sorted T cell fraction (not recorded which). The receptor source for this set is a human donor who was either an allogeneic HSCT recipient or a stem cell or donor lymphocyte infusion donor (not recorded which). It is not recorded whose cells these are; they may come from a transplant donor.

The CDR3 sequence: CASSWGLAGAAEQFF. The DNA of the CDR3 is TGCGCCAGCAGCTGGGGACTAGCGGGAGCGGCTGAGCAGTTCTTC. J is TRBJ2-1 and V is TRBV5-1; TRBD2 matches 14 bases. The CDR3 contains 15 residues. The V segment lost 3 bases and the J segment 9 bases; nucleotides outside the gene matches: 5. Germline CDR1 and CDR2: SGHRS and YFSETQ.

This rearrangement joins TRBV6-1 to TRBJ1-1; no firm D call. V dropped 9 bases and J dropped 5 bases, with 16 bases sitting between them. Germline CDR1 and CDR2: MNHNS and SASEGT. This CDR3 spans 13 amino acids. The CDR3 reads CASIGGRFTEAFF. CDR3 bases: TGTGCCAGTATTGGCGGTAGGTTTACTGAAGCTTTCTTT.

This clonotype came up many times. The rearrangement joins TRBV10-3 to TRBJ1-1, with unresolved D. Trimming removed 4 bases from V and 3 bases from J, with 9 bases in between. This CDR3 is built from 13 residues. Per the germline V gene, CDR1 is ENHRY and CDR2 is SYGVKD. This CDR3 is CAISGQEYTEAFF. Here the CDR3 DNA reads TGTGCCATCAGTGGGCAAGAATACACTGAAGCTTTCTTT.

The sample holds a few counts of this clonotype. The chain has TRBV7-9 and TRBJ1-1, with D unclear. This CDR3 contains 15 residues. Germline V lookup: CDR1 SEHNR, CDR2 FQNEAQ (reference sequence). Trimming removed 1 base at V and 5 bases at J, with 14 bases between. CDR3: CASSLVSPRWTEAFF. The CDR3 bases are TGTGCCAGCAGCTTAGTCAGTCCAAGGTGGACTGAAGCTTTCTTT. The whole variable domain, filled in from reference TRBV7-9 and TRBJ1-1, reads DTGVSQNPRHKITKRGQNVTFRCDPISEHNRLYWYRQTLGQGPEFLTYFQNEAQLEKSRLLSDRFSAERPKGSFSTLEIQRTEQGDSAMYLCASSLVSPRWTEAFFGQGTRLTVV.

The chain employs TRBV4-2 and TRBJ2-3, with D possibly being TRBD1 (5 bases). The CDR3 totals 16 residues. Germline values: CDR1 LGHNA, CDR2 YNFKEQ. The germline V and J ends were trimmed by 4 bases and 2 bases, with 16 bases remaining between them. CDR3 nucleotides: TGTGCCAGCAGCCCCCGGACACTTCGCTTCACAGATACGCAGTATTTT. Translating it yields CASSPRTLRFTDTQYF.

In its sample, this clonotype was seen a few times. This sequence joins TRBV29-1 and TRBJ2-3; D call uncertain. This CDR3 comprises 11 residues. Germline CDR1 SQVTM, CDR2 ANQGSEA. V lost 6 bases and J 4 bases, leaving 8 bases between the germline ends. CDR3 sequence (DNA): TGCAGCGTATCGAGCGCAGATACGCAGTATTTT. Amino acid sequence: CSVSSADTQYF.

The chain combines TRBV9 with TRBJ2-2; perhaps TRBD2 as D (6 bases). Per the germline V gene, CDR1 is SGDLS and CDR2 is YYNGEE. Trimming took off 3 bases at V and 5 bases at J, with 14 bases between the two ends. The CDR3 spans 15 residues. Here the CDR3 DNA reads TGTGCCAGCAGCGGACCGAGCGGGTTTACCGGGGAGCTGTTTTTT. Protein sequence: CASSGPSGFTGELFF.

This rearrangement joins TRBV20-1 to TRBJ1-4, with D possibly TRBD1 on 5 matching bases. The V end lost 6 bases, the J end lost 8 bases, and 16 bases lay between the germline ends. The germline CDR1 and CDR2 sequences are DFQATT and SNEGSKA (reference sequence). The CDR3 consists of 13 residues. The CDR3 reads CSAEGTSEEKLFF. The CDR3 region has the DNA TGCAGTGCCGAGGGGACGAGTGAAGAAAAACTGTTTTTT.

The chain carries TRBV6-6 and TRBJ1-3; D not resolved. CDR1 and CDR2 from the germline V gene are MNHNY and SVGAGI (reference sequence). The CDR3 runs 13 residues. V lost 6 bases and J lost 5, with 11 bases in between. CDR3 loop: CASSSTLRNTIYF. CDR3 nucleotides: TGTGCCAGCAGCTCGACACTCCGAAACACCATATATTTT.

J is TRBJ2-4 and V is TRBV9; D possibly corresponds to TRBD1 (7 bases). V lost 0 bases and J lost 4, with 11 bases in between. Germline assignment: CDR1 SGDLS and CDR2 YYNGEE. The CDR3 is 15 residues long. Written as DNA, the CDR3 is TGTGCCAGCAGCGTAGGCGCAGGGGGGAAAAACATTCAGTACTTC. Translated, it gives CASSVGAGGKNIQYF.

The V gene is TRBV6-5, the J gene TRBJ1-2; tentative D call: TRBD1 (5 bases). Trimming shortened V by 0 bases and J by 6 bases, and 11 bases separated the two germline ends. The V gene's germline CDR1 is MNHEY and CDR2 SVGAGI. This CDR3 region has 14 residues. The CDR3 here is CASSYSGRADGYTF. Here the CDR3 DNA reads TGTGCCAGCAGTTACTCGGGCAGGGCGGATGGCTACACCTTC.

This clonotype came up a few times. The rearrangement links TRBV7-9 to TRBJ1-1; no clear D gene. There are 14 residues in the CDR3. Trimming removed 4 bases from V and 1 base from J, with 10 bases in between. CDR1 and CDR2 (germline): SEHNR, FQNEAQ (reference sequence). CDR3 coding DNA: TGTGCCAGCAGCTGGGCAGCCCCGAACACTGAAGCTTTCTTT. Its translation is CASSWAAPNTEAFF. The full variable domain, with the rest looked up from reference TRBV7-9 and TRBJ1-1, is DTGVSQNPRHKITKRGQNVTFRCDPISEHNRLYWYRQTLGQGPEFLTYFQNEAQLEKSRLLSDRFSAERPKGSFSTLEIQRTEQGDSAMYLCASSWAAPNTEAFFGQGTRLTVV.

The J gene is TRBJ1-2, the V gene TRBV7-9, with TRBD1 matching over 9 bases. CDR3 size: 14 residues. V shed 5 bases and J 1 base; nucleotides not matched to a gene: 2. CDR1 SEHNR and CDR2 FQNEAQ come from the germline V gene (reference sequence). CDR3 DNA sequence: TGTGCCAGCAGCCGGACAGGGGTTAACTATGGCTACACCTTC. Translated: CASSRTGVNYGYTF.

Here the CDR3 reads CASRFIGRGLAEAFF. In nucleotides, the CDR3 is TGTGCCAGCAGGTTCATAGGAAGGGGGTTGGCTGAAGCTTTCTTT. The chain has TRBV12-3 or TRBV12-4 and TRBJ1-1, with D possibly TRBD1 on 6 matching bases. V lost 6 bases, J lost 6 bases, and 20 bases lay in between. There are 15 residues in the CDR3.

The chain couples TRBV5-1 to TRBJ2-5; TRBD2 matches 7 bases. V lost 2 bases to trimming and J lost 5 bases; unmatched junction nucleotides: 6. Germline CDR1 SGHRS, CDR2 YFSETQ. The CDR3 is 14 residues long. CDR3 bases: TGCGCCAGCAGCTTCCTGACTAGCATCGAGACCCAGTACTTC. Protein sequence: CASSFLTSIETQYF.

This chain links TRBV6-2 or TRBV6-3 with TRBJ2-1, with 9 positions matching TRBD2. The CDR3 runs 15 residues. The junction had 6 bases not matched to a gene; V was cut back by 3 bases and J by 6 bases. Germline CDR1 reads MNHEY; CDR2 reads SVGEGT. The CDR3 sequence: CASSYSSGNFNEQFF. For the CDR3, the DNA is TGTGCCAGCAGTTATTCTAGCGGGAATTTCAATGAGCAGTTCTTC.

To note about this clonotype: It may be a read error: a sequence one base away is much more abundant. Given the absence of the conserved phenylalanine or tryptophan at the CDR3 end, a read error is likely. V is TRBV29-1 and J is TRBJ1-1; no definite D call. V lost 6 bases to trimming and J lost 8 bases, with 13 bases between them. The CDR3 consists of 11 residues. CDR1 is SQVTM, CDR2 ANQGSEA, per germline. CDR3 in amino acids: CSVGRGTEAFS. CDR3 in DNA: TGCAGCGTAGGGAGAGGTACGGAAGCTTTCTCT.

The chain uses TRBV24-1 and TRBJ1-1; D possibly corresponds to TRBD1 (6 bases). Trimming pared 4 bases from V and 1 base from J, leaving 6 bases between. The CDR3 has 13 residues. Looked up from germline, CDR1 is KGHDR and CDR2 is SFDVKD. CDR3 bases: TGTGCCACCAGTGACAGGGGGAACACTGAAGCTTTCTTT. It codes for CATSDRGNTEAFF.

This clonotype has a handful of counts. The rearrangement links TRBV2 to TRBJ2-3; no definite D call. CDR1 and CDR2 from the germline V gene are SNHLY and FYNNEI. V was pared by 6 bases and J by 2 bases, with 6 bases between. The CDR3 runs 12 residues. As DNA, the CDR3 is TGTGCCAGCAGGTCGGACACAGATACGCAGTATTTT. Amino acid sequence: CASRSDTDTQYF.

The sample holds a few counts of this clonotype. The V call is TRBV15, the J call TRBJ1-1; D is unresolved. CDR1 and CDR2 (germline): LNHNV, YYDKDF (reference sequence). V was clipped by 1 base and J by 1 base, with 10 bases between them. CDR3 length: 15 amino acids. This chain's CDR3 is CATSRGSGPNTEAFF. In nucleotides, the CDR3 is TGTGCCACCAGCAGAGGTTCCGGGCCGAACACTGAAGCTTTCTTT.

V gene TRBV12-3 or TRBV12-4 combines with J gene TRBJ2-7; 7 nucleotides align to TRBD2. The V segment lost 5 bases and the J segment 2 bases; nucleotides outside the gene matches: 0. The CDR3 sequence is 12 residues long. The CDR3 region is CASSSGTYEQYF. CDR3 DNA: TGTGCCAGCAGTAGCGGGACCTACGAGCAGTACTTC.

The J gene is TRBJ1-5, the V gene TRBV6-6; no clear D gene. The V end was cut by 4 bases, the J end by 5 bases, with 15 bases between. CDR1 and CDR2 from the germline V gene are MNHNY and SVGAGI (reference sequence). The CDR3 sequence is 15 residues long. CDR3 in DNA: TGTGCCAGCAGTTTCTTCGGCCCCCGGGATCAGCCCCAGCATTTT. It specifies CASSFFGPRDQPQHF.

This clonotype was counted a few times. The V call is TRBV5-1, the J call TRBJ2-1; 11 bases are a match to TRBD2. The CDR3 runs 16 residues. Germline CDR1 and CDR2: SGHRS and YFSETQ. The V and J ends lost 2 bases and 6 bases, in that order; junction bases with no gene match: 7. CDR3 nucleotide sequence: TGCGCCAGCAGCTTTCTTCTAGCGGGAGGCGGCAATGAGCAGTTCTTC. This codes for CASSFLLAGGGNEQFF.

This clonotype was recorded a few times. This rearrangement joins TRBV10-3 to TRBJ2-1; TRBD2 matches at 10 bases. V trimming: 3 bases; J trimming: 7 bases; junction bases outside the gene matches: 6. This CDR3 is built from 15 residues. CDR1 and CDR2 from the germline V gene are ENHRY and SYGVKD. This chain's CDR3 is CAISESGRADNEQFF. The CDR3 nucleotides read TGTGCCATCAGTGAAAGCGGGAGGGCCGATAATGAGCAGTTCTTC.

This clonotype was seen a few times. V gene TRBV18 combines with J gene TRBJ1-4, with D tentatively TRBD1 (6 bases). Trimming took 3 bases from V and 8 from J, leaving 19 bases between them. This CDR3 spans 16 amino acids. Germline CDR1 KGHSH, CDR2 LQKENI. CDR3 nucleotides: TGTGCCAGCTCACCTTATGGACAGCCCGGGGAAGAAAAACTGTTTTTT. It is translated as CASSPYGQPGEEKLFF.

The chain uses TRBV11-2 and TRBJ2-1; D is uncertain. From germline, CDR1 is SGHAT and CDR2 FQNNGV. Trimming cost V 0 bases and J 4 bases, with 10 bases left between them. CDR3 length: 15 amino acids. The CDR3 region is CASSLEGRAYNEQFF. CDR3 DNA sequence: TGTGCCAGCAGCTTAGAAGGGCGCGCTTACAATGAGCAGTTCTTC.

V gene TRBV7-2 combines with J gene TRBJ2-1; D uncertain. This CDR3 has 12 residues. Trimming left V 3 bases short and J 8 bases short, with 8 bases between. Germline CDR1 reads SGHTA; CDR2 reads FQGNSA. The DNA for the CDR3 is TGTGCCAGCAGCTTGTGGAGCGATGAGCAGTTCTTC. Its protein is CASSLWSDEQFF. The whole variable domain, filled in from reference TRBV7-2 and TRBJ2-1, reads GAGVSQSPSNKVTEKGKDVELRCDPISGHTALYWYRQSLGQGLEFLIYFQGNSAPDKSGLPSDRFSAERTGGSVSTLTIQRTQQEDSAVYLCASSLWSDEQFFGPGTRLTVL.

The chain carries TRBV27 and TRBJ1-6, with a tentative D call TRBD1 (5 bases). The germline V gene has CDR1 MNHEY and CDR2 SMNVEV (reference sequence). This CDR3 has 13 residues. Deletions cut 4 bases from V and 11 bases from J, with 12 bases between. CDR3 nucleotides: TGTGCCAGCAGTTGGCAGGGACCGACACCCCTCCACTTT. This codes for CASSWQGPTPLHF.

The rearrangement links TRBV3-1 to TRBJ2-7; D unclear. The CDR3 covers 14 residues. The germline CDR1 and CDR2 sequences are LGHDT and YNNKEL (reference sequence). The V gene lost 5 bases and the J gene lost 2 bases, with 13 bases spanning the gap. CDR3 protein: CASSYRSRPYEQYF. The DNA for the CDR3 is TGTGCCAGCAGCTATCGCAGCCGCCCCTACGAGCAGTACTTC.